This TCR beta chain comes out of a study of identical twins. In every case, the donor was a healthy Caucasian. Overall study findings and caveats: Partial confounding of zero-insertion analyses by invariant MAIT and iNKT cells was possible.

Via MiXCR, TCRdb re-called the 5' RACE reads, giving one row per CDR3 protein. Among 500,000 to 600,000 distinct CDR3 sequences listed, under 25% were seen once. This clonotype was counted a few times. Its antigen is currently unknown. Trimming pared 7 bases from V and 0 bases from J, leaving 22 bases between. The CDR3 is 17 amino acids. Per germline, CDR1 WSHSY and CDR2 SAAADI. These same records also appear under a second study, on T cells expressing NK-cell markers.

The V gene is TRBV10-2, the J gene TRBJ2-7; D is possibly TRBD2 (5 bases). The material sequenced was CD4+ T cells sorted from blood. The TCR was taken from a woman younger than 35 in good health. The CDR3 loop is CASKETVSGLSSYEQYF. Here the CDR3 DNA reads TGCGCCAGCAAGGAAACAGTAAGCGGTCTAAGCTCCTACGAGCAGTACTTC.